The 20 T cell receptor beta chains reported below all come from one sample, sequenced in a study of T cells expressing NK-cell markers (dated by TCRdb to 2018 to 2021). Libraries were prepared through 5' RACE. Sequencing instrument: Illumina HiSeq 2000. Based on TCRdb reprocessing of the reads, there is one entry per CDR3 protein sequence, and DNA is missing. The sample's table covers approximately 380,000 distinct CDR3 sequences. The ten top clones hold 4% to 6.5% of the sample. The sample taken for sequencing was blood T cells: a sorted CD56 or NKG2C T cell subset, CD4+ or CD8+ T cells, or bulk PBMC T cells (not recorded which). Every receptor here comes from a man aged 18 to 70 in good health.

The chain joins TRBV5-1 to TRBJ2-1; absent DNA, TCRdb's TRBD1 call cannot be checked. Per germline, CDR1 SGHRS and CDR2 YFSETQ. The CDR3 has 16 amino acids. The CDR3 is CASRGTGSRGVHEQFF.

The chain carries TRBV5-6 and TRBJ2-1; no DNA is available, so the TRBD2 call from TCRdb remains unchecked. The CDR3 is 16 amino acids. The germline gives CDR1 SGHDT, CDR2 YYEEEE. CDR3 loop: CASSPLAASSYNEQFF.

CDR3 amino acids: CASSIVGNSNQPQHF. The gene calls are TRBV19 and TRBJ1-5. CDR1 is LNHDA and CDR2 is SQIVND in the germline V gene (reference sequence). This CDR3 is built from 15 residues.

The V call is TRBV2, the J call TRBJ1-3; the TCRdb call, TRBD1, lacks DNA for checking. This CDR3 spans 13 amino acids. Per germline, CDR1 SNHLY and CDR2 FYNNEI. The CDR3 loop reads CASRKGRGNTIYF.

The chain uses TRBV20-1 and TRBJ1-1. The V gene's germline CDR1 is DFQATT and CDR2 SNEGSKA (reference sequence). There are 14 residues in the CDR3. This CDR3 is CSARQGRDSTEAFF.

The V gene is TRBV7-2, the J gene TRBJ2-1; TCRdb's D gene call, TRBD1, goes unchecked for lack of DNA. CDR1 and CDR2 (germline): SGHTA, FQGNSA. This CDR3 is built from 15 residues. The CDR3 loop reads CASSLGGTPKYEQFF.

The genes are TRBV7-2 and TRBJ2-1; lacking DNA, the TRBD2 call made by TCRdb goes unchecked. The V gene's germline CDR1 is SGHTA and CDR2 FQGNSA. CDR3 size: 15 residues. This CDR3 is CASSSGTSGWNEQFF.

The chain is built from TRBV20-1 and TRBJ1-5. This CDR3 is built from 16 residues. Germline CDR1 and CDR2: DFQATT and SNEGSKA (reference sequence). The CDR3 loop is CSASGRGAGSNQPQHF.

The chain is built from TRBV11-2 and TRBJ1-6; without DNA, the TCRdb call of TRBD1 cannot be checked. Germline loops: CDR1 SGHAT, CDR2 FQNNGV. CDR3 length: 16 residues. Here the CDR3 reads CASSLAGQRPDSPLHF.

The chain combines TRBV20-1 with TRBJ2-2; TCRdb gives TRBD1 as the D gene, but with no DNA this cannot be confirmed. Germline-derived CDR1 and CDR2 are DFQATT and SNEGSKA (reference sequence). The CDR3 spans 17 residues. CDR3 amino acids: CSARAMTGQVHTGELFF.

The rearrangement uses TRBV20-1 and TRBJ2-1; TCRdb indicates TRBD2, and absent DNA this call remains unverified. The length of the CDR3 is 18 residues. CDR1 and CDR2 (germline): DFQATT, SNEGSKA (reference sequence). CDR3 sequence reads: CSARWPAGGPRETNEQFF.

The chain links TRBV5-1 to TRBJ2-4; there is no DNA to check the TCRdb D call of TRBD2. Germline V gene sequence: CDR1 SGHRS, CDR2 YFSETQ. This CDR3 contains 15 residues. This CDR3 reads CASSLFGGDGNIQYF. The full variable domain, its missing parts supplied by reference TRBV5-1 and TRBJ2-4, is KAGVTQTPRYLIKTRGQQVTLSCSPISGHRSVSWYQQTPGQGLQFLFEYFSETQRNKGNFPGRFSGRQFSNSRSEMNVSTLELGDSALYLCASSLFGGDGNIQYFGAGTRLSVL.

The chain joins TRBV18 to TRBJ1-4; TCRdb outputs TRBD1, but without DNA this stays unchecked. Germline loops: CDR1 KGHSH, CDR2 LQKENI. The CDR3 has 14 residues. CDR3 in amino acids: CASSPPSGWEKLFF.

The CDR3 loop is CSARDFSRTSTSKNIQYF. The chain combines TRBV20-1 with TRBJ2-4; TCRdb proposes TRBD2, but this gene call is untestable without DNA. The CDR3 length is 18 residues. Germline V gives CDR1 DFQATT, CDR2 SNEGSKA (reference sequence).

This chain joins TRBV4-1 and TRBJ2-1; no DNA is available, so the TRBD2 call from TCRdb remains unchecked. The CDR3 contains 16 residues. CDR1 and CDR2 from the germline V gene are MGHRA and YSYEKL. The CDR3 reads CASSQGGTRAYNEQFF.

The chain has TRBV5-5 and TRBJ2-2; TCRdb indicates TRBD1, and absent DNA this call remains unverified. This CDR3 comprises 15 residues. Germline V lookup: CDR1 SGHKS, CDR2 YYEKEE (reference sequence). CDR3 in amino acids: CASSSWAPGGGELFF.

J is TRBJ2-7 and V is TRBV12-3 or TRBV12-4. This CDR3 region has 13 residues. CDR3 sequence: CASSRGRLYEQYF.

The rearrangement links TRBV3-1 to TRBJ1-6. This CDR3 has 12 residues. Germline-derived CDR1 and CDR2 are LGHDT and YNNKEL (reference sequence). CDR3 sequence reads: CASSQVTSPLHF.

J is TRBJ2-2 and V is TRBV2; TCRdb selects TRBD1, and the lack of DNA leaves this call unchecked. The CDR3 is made up of 15 amino acids. Germline V gene lookup returns CDR1 SNHLY and CDR2 FYNNEI. The chain's CDR3 is CASSEVEAGAGELFF.

This chain joins TRBV3-1 and TRBJ2-3; TCRdb's D call, TRBD2, is unchecked because there is no DNA. This CDR3 spans 16 amino acids. CDR1 and CDR2 from the germline V gene are LGHDT and YNNKEL (reference sequence). CDR3 sequence reads: CASSQDSRGGPGTQYF.